This T cell receptor (beta chain) appears in the sequencing data of a study of shared clonotypes between healthy human individuals. Study-level information: Participating donors consisted of two women and three men aged 18 to 49.

CD4+ cells underwent separation, giving CD45RA+ naive and CD45RA-negative memory subsets. Original analysis: From ImmunoSEQ came sequences covering only the junction and carrying no quality scores, so filtering differed. The table came from immunoSEQ multiplex PCR; TCRdb's copy has only in-frame clones and leaves some out. V and J calls and clone size are given by that table; D and trimming were obtained from the DNA. The repertoire has 2 million to 2.5 million clones, approximately 93% of them found once; the top ten carry about 0.39%. This CDR3 comprises 15 residues. The ends were cut back, 0 bases at V and 7 bases at J, with 13 bases in the middle. The V gene's germline CDR1 is SGHVS and CDR2 FQNEAQ.

This receptor was obtained from a man between 18 and 35 years old in good health. Some clones in this sample may be carry-over from other donors' samples. The sequencing input was naive CD4+ T cells from PBMCs. Subset: CD45RA+ positively selected. This chain joins TRBV7-8 and TRBJ1-3; D unresolved. For the CDR3, the DNA is TGTGCCAGCAGCTTAGCAGCAGCCAGTAGGAACACCATATATTTT. Translation gives CASSLAAASRNTIYF.